This note documents a single T cell receptor beta chain sequence. Germline CDR1 is MDHEN and CDR2 is SYDVKM. The CDR3 has 15 residues. V shed 5 bases and J shed 4 bases, with 17 bases lying between them. This sample was included in a study of blood T cell repertoires in COVID-19. Study-wide background: The study drew acute and convalescent COVID-19 samples from the United States, Italy and Spain. PBMCs, B-cell-depleted T cells, or T cells provided the cDNA or gDNA that made up the material.

Sequencing used immunoSEQ multiplex PCR; TCRdb keeps in-frame clones, though not all of them. The sample has about 310,000 clones, roughly 90% seen once. The source of this sequence is a woman in her 40s with COVID-19, enrolled during active disease. This sequence joins TRBV28 and TRBJ1-2; D perhaps matches TRBD1 (5 bases). The sequencing input was peripheral blood. This chain's CDR3 is CASSRPVGQSYGYTF. The CDR3 region has the DNA TGTGCCAGCAGTCGTCCTGTGGGGCAAAGCTATGGCTACACCTTC.